This TCR beta chain was sequenced in a study of blood T cells in healthy people across ages. A second roughly 6 to 12 cycle PCR used barcoded and J-beta primers. In TCRdb, the 5' RACE reads were re-called with MiXCR into one record per CDR3 protein. This repertoire shows roughly 930,000 distinct CDR3 sequences, 45% to 50% found once; its top ten account for about an eighth. Each sample had at least 6 million PBMCs isolated. On this clonotype itself: The antigen is unknown. At one end, the junction sequence differs from germline, possibly due to a read error.

Germline lookup yields CDR1 SGHTA and CDR2 FQGNSA. This CDR3 contains 14 residues. Points from the study as a whole: Both naive CD4+ cell counts and diversity were greater in long-lived donors than in aged donors.

This clonotype was sampled from a man younger than 45 in good health. The material sequenced was blood. The gene calls are TRBV7-2 and TRBJ1-2; TRBD1 might be the D (5 bases). The CDR3 DNA sequence: TGTGCCAGCAGCTCATCGACAGCGGACTATGACTACACCTTC. Residues: CASSSSTADYDYTF. Variable domain in full (rest from reference TRBV7-2 and TRBJ1-2): GAGVSQSPSNKVTEKGKDVELRCDPISGHTALYWYRQSLGQGLEFLIYFQGNSAPDKSGLPSDRFSAERTGGSVSTLTIQRTQQEDSAVYLCASSSSTADYDYTFGSGTRLTVV.